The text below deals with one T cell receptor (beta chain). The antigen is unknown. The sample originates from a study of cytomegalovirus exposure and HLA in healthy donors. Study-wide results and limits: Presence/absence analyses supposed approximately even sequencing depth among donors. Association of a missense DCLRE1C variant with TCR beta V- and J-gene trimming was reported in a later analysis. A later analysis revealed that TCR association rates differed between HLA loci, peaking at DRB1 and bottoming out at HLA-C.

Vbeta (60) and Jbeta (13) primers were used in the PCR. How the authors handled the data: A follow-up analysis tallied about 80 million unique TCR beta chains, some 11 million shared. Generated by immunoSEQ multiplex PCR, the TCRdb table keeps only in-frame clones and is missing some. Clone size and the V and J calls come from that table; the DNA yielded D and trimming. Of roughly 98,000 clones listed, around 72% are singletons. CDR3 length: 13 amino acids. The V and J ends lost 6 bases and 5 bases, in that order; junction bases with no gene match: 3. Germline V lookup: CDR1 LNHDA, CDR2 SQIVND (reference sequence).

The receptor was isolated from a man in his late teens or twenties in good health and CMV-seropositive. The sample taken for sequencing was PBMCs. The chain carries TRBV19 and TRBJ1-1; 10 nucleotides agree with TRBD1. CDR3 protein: CASSRTGGTEAFF. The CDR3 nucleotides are TGTGCCAGTAGCAGGACAGGGGGGACTGAAGCTTTCTTT.